The 3 T cell receptor beta chains below all came from one sample that was sequenced in a study of CD8 T cell repertoires and HIV-1 epitope variants. No antigens are known for them. Here immunoSEQ multiplex PCR was the method, and the copy in TCRdb shows in-frame clones only, minus some. The repertoire holds thousands of clones, with around three fifths as singletons. Sequencing was done on a sample of cultured CD8+ T cells derived from PBMCs. The receptors come from a male donor with HIV.

Of note for this clone: This sample includes further DNA sequences coding for the same CDR3. The chain links TRBV9 to TRBJ1-1, with D perhaps TRBD1 (5 bases). V dropped 3 bases and J dropped 1 base, with 10 bases sitting between them. The CDR3 is 14 amino acids. From germline, CDR1 is SGDLS and CDR2 YYNGEE. In DNA form, the CDR3 reads TGTGCCAGCAGCGAGTTGACAGCGAACACTGAAGCTTTCTTT. Translation gives CASSELTANTEAFF.

The rearrangement uses TRBV13 and TRBJ1-2; 8 bases are shared with TRBD1. This CDR3 comprises 14 residues. With 0 bases clipped from V and 8 bases from J, the junction kept 5 bases outside the gene matches. Germline V gene data show CDR1 as PRHDT and CDR2 as FYEKMQ (reference sequence). In DNA form, the CDR3 reads TGTGCCAGCAGCTTAGGCCCACAGGGGGGAGGCTACACCTTC. Its protein is CASSLGPQGGGYTF.

V is TRBV7-8 and J is TRBJ2-1; possibly TRBD1 for D (6 bases). Germline V gene lookup returns CDR1 SGHVS and CDR2 FQNEAQ. There are 15 residues in the CDR3. V was shortened by 4 bases and J by 0 bases, with 10 bases between the two germline ends. CDR3 region: CASSSDSSSYNEQFF. The CDR3, as DNA: TGTGCCAGCAGCTCGGACAGCAGCTCCTACAATGAGCAGTTCTTC.